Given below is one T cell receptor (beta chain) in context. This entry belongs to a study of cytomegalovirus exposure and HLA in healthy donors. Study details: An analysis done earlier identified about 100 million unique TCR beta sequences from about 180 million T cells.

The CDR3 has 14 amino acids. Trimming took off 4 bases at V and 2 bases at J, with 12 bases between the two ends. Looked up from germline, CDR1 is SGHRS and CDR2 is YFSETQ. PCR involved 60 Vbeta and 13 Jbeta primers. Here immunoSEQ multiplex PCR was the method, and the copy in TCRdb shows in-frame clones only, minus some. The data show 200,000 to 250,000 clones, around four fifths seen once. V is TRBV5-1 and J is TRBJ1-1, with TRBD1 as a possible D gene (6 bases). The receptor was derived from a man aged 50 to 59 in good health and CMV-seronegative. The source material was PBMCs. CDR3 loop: CASSPGQVNTEAFF. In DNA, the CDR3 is TGCGCCAGCAGCCCGGGACAAGTAAACACTGAAGCTTTCTTT.